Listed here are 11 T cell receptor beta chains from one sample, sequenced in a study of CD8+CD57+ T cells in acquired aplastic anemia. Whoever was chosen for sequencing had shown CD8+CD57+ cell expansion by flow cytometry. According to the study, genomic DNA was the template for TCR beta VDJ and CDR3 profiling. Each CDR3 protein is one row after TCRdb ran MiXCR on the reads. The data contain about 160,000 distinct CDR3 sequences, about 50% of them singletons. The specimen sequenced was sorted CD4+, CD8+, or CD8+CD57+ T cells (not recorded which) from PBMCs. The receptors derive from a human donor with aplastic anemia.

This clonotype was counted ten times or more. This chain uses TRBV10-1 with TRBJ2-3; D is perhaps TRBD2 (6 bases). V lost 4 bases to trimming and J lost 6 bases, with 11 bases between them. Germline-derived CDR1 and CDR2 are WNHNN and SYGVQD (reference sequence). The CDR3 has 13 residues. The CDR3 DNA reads TGCGCCAGCAGTGTCTCGGGAGAGGATACGCAGTATTTT. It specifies CASSVSGEDTQYF.

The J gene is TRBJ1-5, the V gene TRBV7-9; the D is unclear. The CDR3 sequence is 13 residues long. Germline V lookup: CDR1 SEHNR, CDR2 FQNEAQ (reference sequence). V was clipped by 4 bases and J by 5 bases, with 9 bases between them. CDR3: CASSSSVYQPQHF. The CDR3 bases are TGTGCCAGCAGCTCTAGTGTTTATCAGCCCCAGCATTTT.

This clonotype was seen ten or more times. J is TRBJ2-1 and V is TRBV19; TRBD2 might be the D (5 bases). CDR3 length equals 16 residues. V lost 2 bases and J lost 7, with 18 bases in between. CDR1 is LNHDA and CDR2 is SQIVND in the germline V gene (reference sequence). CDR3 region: CASSITADGVGNEQFF. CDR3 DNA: TGTGCCAGTAGTATAACAGCGGACGGTGTTGGGAATGAGCAGTTCTTC.

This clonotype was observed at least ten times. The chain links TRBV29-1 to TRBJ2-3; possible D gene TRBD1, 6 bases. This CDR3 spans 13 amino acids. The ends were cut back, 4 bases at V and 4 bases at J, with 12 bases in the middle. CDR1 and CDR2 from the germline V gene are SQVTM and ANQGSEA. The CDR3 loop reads CSVGGGGPDTQYF. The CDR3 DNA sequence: TGCAGCGTTGGAGGGGGTGGGCCAGATACGCAGTATTTT.

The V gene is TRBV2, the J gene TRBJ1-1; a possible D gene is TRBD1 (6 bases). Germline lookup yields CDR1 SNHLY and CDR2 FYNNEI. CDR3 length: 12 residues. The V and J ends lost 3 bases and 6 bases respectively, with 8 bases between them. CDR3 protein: CASSDRGPEAFF. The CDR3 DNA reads TGTGCCAGCAGTGACAGGGGACCTGAAGCTTTCTTT.

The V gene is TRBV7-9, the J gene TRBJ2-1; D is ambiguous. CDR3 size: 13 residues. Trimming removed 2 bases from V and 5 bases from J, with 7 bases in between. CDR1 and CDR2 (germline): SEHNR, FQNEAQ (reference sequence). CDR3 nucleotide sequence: TGTGCCAGCAGCTTATCGGGCGACAATGAGCAGTTCTTC. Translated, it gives CASSLSGDNEQFF.

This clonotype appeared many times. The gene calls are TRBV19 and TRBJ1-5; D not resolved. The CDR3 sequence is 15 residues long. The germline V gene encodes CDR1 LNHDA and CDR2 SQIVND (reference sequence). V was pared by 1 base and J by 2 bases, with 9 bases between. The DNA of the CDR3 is TGTGCCAGTAGTATAGTGGTATTAGGCAATCAGCCCCAGCATTTT. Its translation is CASSIVVLGNQPQHF.

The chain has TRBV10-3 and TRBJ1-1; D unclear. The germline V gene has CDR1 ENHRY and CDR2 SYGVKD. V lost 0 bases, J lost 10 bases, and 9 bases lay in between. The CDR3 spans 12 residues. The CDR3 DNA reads TGTGCCATCAGTGAGTCCACCACGGTAGCTTTCTTT. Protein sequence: CAISESTTVAFF.

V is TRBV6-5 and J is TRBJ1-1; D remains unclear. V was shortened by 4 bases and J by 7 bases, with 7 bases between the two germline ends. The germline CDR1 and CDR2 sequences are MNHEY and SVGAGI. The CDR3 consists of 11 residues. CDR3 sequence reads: CASSWSFEAFF. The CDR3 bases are TGTGCCAGCAGTTGGTCGTTTGAAGCTTTCTTT.

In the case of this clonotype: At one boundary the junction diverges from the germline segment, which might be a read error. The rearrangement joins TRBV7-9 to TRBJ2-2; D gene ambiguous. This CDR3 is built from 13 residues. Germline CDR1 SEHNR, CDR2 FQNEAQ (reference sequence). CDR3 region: CASSLGDNGELFF. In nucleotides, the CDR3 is TGTGCTAGCAGCTTAGGAGACAACGGGGAGCTGTTTTTT.

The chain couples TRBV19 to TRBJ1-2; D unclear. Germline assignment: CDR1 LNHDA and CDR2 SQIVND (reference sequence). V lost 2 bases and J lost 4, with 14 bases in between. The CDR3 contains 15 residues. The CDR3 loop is CASSIRPAQSYGYTF. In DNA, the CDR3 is TGTGCCAGTAGTATACGTCCAGCCCAGTCCTATGGCTACACCTTC. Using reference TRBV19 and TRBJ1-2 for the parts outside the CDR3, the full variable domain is DGGITQSPKYLFRKEGQNVTLSCEQNLNHDAMYWYRQDPGQGLRLIYYSQIVNDFQKGDIAEGYSVSREKKESFPLTVTSAQKNPTAFYLCASSIRPAQSYGYTFGSGTRLTVV.